This T cell receptor beta chain was recovered during a study of Graves' ophthalmopathy and Graves' hyperthyroidism (dated by TCRdb to 2016 to 2019). For the study in its entirety: Peripheral blood samples were taken at the time of initial diagnosis, before any treatment was given. The study used signatures of the TCR beta repertoire to tell Graves' ophthalmopathy apart from Graves' hyperthyroidism and to predict which patients would progress to ophthalmopathy. In total, approximately 130 blood samples were TCR-sequenced: 40 to 45 ophthalmopathy, about 75 hyperthyroidism and about 17 hyperthyroidism-to-ophthalmopathy patients. To explore V-J signatures distinguishing ophthalmopathy from hyperthyroidism, a discovery set of 100 patients (more than 40 ophthalmopathy, 57 stable hyperthyroidism) was enrolled. An independent validation cohort was composed of 18 to 20 hyperthyroidism patients and roughly 16 patients who later progressed from hyperthyroidism to ophthalmopathy. In roughly six hyperthyroidism patients, the T-cell repertoires found in thyroid tissue were compared with those found in blood. Following sample collection, hyperthyroidism patients were given methimazole at a starting dose of 30 mg daily, and ophthalmopathy patients were given high-dose intravenous methylprednisolone. The research as a whole found: Among expanded thyroid clonotypes with frequency above 0.001, most also showed up in blood, which suggests that blood repertoires may reflect the thyroid immune response. In validation, the model predicted ophthalmopathy progression with about 71% sensitivity and approximately 78% specificity; eleven to twelve predicted patients were CT-confirmed with GO in a median of around 6 months. Sample size was not predetermined statistically, and investigators were not blinded to group allocation. In cross-validation, the 13-signature model distinguished ophthalmopathy from stable hyperthyroidism with just over 85% sensitivity and 81% to 83% specificity, and in the test set the corresponding values were about 80% and 75%.

For repertoire sequencing, TCR beta CDR3 regions were amplified from RNA transcripts. HTBI primers and the Qiagen OneStep RT-PCR kit were used in a first-round RT-PCR, which was followed by a second-round multiplex PCR, size selection and purification. Sequencing of the libraries was carried out on an Illumina HiSeq2000 in paired-end mode with 100 bp reads. The original methods were these. SOAPnuke was used for read processing, and reads with adapters, uncalled bases, a mean Phred below 15, or no exact constant-primer or identifier match were discarded. High-quality paired reads were merged with COPE v1.2.5. Each unique nucleotide sequence was treated as a clonotype, and MiTCR v1.1 was used to align the clonotypes to the IMGT TRB V, D and J references. Analysis was restricted to V-J combinations with a frequency above 0.0001, which covered approximately 99% of repertoires. A TCR clonal expansion and chaos score per V-J combination was defined as the ratio of F50 clonal expansion to chaos observed in the TCRdist matrix. Features were reduced by Welch's t-statistics and random forest to 10 to 15 V-J combinations, which fed a naive Bayes classifier. Thyroid-blood repertoire similarity was quantified with the Morisita-Horn index. TCRdb passed the public sequencing reads through fastp at Q25 and MiXCR, retaining productive beta sequences. Each record represents a unique CDR3 protein, reported with the most common genes and DNA among its rows. TCRdb, rather than the study authors, made the V and J calls. In all, the sample holds some 250,000 distinct CDR3 sequences, and approximately 42% of those were seen once. In total, the top ten clones hold roughly half of the sample.

As concerns this clonotype: No cognate antigen has been identified for it. Base qualities are not provided; no much larger clone lies one nucleotide away.

The CDR3, cysteine through phenylalanine, is 14 amino acids long. Of all the DNA, just the CDR3 is kept, 42 bases in frame from base 1. V is pared back by 2 bases and J by 3 bases, with 10 bases lying between the germline termini. Ophthalmopathy patients had moderately to severely active disease, Clinical Activity Score of at least 3, NOSPECS grade of at least 4, and disease duration under 3 months. Patients with other autoimmune diseases, uncontrolled infections, pregnancy or lactation were excluded from the study. Clinical symptoms, serum thyroxine, TRAb, thyroid ultrasound and orbital computed tomography formed the basis of the diagnosis. Using Ficoll-Paque density gradient centrifugation, PBMCs were isolated from 8.5 to 10 ml of fresh peripheral blood. Total RNA was extracted using Trizol reagent, and RNA quality was checked on an Agilent 2100 Bioanalyzer.

Sequencing input: peripheral blood. The clonotype originates from an adult man with Graves' ophthalmopathy. Recombination connected TRBV12-3 or TRBV12-4 to TRBJ2-5; a weak D assignment points to TRBD1 (5 bases agree). CDR3 region: CASSLSGQKETQYF. In nucleotide form, the sequence is TGTGCCAGCAGTTTAAGTGGACAAAAAGAGACCCAGTACTTC.